The sequence of this T cell receptor beta chain was determined in a study of shared clonotypes between healthy human individuals. This table comes from immunoSEQ multiplex PCR, and its TCRdb copy is limited to in-frame clones, with some not included. The profile shows a few million clones, just over 90% of them singletons. Germline-derived CDR1 and CDR2 are SGHRS and YFSETQ. The CDR3 covers 15 residues. V shed 5 bases and J 0 bases; nucleotides not matched to a gene: 6. Sequencing was done on a sample of naive CD4+ T cells sorted from blood. Subset given: CD45RA+ positively selected. The J gene is TRBJ1-2, the V gene TRBV5-1; TRBD1 aligns across 8 bases. This receptor was identified in a man younger than 30 in good health. CDR3 residues: CASSPGQASNYGYTF. The CDR3 nucleotides read TGCGCCAGCAGTCCGGGACAGGCATCTAACTATGGCTACACCTTC.